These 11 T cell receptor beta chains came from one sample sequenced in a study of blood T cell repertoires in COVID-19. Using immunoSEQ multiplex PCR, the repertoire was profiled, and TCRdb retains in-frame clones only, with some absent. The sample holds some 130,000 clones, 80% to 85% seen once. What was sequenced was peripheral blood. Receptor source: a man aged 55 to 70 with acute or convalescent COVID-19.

The chain's CDR3 is CASSFKLAEKATDTQYF. The CDR3 DNA reads TGCGCCAGCAGCTTCAAACTAGCGGAGAAGGCCACAGATACGCAGTATTTT. This sequence joins TRBV5-1 and TRBJ2-3, with TRBD2 matching 8 bases. The CDR3 runs 17 residues. J lost 2 bases, V lost 2 bases, and 10 bases had no gene match. CDR1 and CDR2 (germline): SGHRS, YFSETQ.

CDR3 amino acids: CASSSQRASPQHF. The CDR3 DNA follows: TGTGCCAGCAGCTCACAGAGGGCTTCGCCCCAGCATTTT. This chain links TRBV5-6 with TRBJ1-5; D is unclear. The ends were cut back, 3 bases at V and 9 bases at J, with 13 bases in the middle. The CDR3 extends over 13 amino acids. The germline V gene encodes CDR1 SGHDT and CDR2 YYEEEE.

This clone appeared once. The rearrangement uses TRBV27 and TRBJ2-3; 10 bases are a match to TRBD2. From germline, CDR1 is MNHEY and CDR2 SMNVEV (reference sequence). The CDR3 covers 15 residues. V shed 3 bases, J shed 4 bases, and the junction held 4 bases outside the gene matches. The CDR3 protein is CASSFQAGGPDTQYF. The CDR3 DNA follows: TGTGCCAGCAGTTTTCAAGCGGGAGGGCCAGATACGCAGTATTTT.

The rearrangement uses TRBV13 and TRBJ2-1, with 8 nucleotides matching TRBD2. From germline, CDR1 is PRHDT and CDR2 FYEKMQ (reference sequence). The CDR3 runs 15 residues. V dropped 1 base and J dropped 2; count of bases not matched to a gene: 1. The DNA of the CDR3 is TGTGCCAGCAGCTTAGCGGGACTAGCCTACAATGAGCAGTTCTTC. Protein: CASSLAGLAYNEQFF.

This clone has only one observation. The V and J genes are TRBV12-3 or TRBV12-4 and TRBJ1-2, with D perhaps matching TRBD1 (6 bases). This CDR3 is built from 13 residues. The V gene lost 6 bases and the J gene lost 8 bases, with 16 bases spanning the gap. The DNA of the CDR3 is TGTGCCAGCAGCCCGACAGGCCGAGAGGGCTACACCTTC. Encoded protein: CASSPTGREGYTF.

CDR3: CASSRSRNSYEQYF. The CDR3 DNA follows: TGTGCCAGTAGCCGATCTAGGAACTCCTACGAGCAGTACTTC. This rearrangement joins TRBV19 to TRBJ2-7; D unresolved. This CDR3 region has 14 residues. V lost 6 bases, J lost 0 bases, and 12 bases lay in between. CDR1 and CDR2 (germline): LNHDA, SQIVND (reference sequence).

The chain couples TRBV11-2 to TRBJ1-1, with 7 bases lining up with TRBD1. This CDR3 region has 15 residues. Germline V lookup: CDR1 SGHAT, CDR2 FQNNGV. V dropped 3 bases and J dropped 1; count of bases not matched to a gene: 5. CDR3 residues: CASSFRGTANTEAFF. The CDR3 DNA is TGTGCCAGCAGCTTTAGGGGGACAGCGAACACTGAAGCTTTCTTT.

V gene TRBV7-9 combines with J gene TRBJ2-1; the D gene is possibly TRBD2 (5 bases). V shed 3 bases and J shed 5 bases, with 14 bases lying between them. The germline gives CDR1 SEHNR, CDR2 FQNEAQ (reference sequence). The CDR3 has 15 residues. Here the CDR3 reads CASSLVIGLHNEQFF. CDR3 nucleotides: TGTGCCAGCAGCTTGGTTATAGGACTTCACAATGAGCAGTTCTTC.

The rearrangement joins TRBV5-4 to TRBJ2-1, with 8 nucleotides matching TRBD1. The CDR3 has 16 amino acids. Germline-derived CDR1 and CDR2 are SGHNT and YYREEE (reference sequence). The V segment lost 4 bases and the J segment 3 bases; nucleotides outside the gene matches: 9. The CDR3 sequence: CASSADAGTGYNEQFF. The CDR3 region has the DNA TGTGCCAGCAGCGCGGATGCCGGGACAGGCTACAATGAGCAGTTCTTC.

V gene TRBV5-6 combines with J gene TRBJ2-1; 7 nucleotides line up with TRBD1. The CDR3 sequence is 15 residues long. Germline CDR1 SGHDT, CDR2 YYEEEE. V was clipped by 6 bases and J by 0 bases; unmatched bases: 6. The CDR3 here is CASIPGQSSYNEQFF. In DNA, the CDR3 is TGTGCCAGCATCCCGGGACAGAGCTCCTACAATGAGCAGTTCTTC.

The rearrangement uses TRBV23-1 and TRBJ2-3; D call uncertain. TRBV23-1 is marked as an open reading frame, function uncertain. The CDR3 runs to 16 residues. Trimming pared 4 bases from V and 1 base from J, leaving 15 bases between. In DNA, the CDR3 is TGCGCCAGCAGTCTTGGCAGGCGAAAAGGCACAGATACGCAGTATTTT. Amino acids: CASSLGRRKGTDTQYF.